The clone carrying this T cell receptor beta chain appeared a few times. Its target is unknown. The naive CD8 population came from CD45RO-negative cells selected for CCR7, without terminally differentiated effector memory CD45RA+ cells. This sample is drawn from a study of shared clonotypes between healthy human individuals. General study points: Sequencing depth was a factor that was expected to affect clonotype sharing among donors.

Once extracted for a subset, genomic DNA was divided evenly among several immunoSEQ plates. Sequenced by immunoSEQ multiplex PCR; TCRdb stores in-frame clones only, minus some. The profile shows roughly 1,800,000 clones, 85% to 95% of them singletons. The trim removed 3 bases at V and 8 bases at J, leaving 7 bases unmatched. The CDR3 totals 14 residues. From germline, CDR1 is SGHRS and CDR2 YFSETQ. The V gene is TRBV5-1, the J gene TRBJ1-2, with 10 bases matching TRBD1. Sample: naive CD8+ T cells sorted from blood. This clonotype originated in a man between 18 and 29 years old in good health. The CDR3 DNA reads as TGCGCCAGCAGCTCCGGGACAGGGGTCGAGGGCTACACCTTC. Translation: CASSSGTGVEGYTF.